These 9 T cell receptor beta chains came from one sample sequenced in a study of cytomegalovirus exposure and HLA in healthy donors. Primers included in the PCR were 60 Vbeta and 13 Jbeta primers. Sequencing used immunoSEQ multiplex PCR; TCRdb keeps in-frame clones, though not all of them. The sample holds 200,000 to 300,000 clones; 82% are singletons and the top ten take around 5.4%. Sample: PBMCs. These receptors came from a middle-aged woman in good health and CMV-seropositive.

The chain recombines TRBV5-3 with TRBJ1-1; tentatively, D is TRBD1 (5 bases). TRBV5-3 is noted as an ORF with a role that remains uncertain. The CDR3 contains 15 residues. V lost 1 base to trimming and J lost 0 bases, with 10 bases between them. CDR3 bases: TGTGCCAGAAGCTTGTCCGCAGGGATGAACACTGAAGCTTTCTTT. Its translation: CARSLSAGMNTEAFF.

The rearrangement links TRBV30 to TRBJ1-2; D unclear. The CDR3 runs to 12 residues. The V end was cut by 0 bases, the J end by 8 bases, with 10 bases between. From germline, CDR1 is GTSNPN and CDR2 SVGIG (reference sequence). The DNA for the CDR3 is TGTGCCTGGAGTGTACGGGGAGGAGGCTACACCTTC. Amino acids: CAWSVRGGGYTF.

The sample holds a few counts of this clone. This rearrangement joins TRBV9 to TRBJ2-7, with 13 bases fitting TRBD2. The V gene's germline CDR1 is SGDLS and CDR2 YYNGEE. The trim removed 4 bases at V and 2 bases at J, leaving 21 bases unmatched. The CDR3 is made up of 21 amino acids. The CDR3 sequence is CASSPRGGSGLAGRRTYEQYF. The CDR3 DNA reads TGTGCCAGCAGCCCCCGGGGTGGGTCGGGACTAGCGGGACGGCGGACCTACGAGCAGTACTTC.

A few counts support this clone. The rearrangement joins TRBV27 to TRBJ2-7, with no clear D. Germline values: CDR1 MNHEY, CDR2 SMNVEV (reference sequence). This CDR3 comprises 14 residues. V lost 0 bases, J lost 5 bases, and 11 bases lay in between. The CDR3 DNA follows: TGTGCCAGCAGTTTATCCGATCCGTTAGACGAGCAGTACTTC. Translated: CASSLSDPLDEQYF.

The CDR3 is CASSLSGVNTEAFF. CDR3 DNA sequence: TGTGCCAGCAGCTTATCGGGTGTGAACACTGAAGCTTTCTTT. The genes are TRBV11-3 and TRBJ1-1; no reliable D call. Germline CDR1 is SGHNT and CDR2 is YENEEA. The CDR3 has 14 residues. Trimming took 2 bases from V and 0 from J, leaving 7 bases between them.

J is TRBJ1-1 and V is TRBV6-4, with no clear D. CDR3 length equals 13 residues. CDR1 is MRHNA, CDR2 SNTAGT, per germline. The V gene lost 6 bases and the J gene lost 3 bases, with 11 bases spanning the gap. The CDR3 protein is CASSEGVYTEAFF. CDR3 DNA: TGTGCCAGCAGCGAGGGCGTGTACACTGAAGCTTTCTTT.

CDR3 amino acids: CASSLAGRPMDGYTF. In DNA, the CDR3 is TGTGCCAGCTCACTCGCGGGACGGCCGATGGATGGCTACACCTTC. This chain uses TRBV18 with TRBJ1-2, with a possible D match to TRBD1 (5 bases). The CDR3 extends over 15 amino acids. The ends were cut back, 4 bases at V and 6 bases at J, with 18 bases in the middle. The V gene's germline CDR1 is KGHSH and CDR2 LQKENI. Filled out from reference TRBV18 and TRBJ1-2, the complete variable domain reads NAGVMQNPRHLVRRRGQEARLRCSPMKGHSHVYWYRQLPEEGLKFMVYLQKENIIDESGMPKERFSAEFPKEGPSILRIQQVVRGDSAAYFCASSLAGRPMDGYTFGSGTRLTVV.

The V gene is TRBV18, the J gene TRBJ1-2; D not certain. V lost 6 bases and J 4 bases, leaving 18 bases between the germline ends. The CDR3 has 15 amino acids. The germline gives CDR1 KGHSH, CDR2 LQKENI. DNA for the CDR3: TGTGCCAGCTCTGACTACAGAACCCCGACCTATGGCTACACCTTC. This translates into CASSDYRTPTYGYTF. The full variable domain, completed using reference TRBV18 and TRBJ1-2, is NAGVMQNPRHLVRRRGQEARLRCSPMKGHSHVYWYRQLPEEGLKFMVYLQKENIIDESGMPKERFSAEFPKEGPSILRIQQVVRGDSAAYFCASSDYRTPTYGYTFGSGTRLTVV.

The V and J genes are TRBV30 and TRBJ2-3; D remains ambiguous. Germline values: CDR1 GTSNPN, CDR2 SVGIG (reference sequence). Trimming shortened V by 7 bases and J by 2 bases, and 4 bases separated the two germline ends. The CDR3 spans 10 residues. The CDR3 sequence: CASYTDTQYF. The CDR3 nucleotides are TGTGCCTCCTACACAGATACGCAGTATTTT.